This is a list of T cell receptor beta chains from one sample in a study of T-cell reconstitution after alpha-beta-depleted transplantation in children. TCRdb used MiXCR to reprocess the PCR reads, holding one entry per CDR3 protein. Counted here are 240,000 or so distinct CDR3 sequences, roughly 8.2% occurring once; the ten biggest clones make up 5% to 8%. The starting material was PBMCs, mostly from graft donor cells, obtained 180 days after TCRalphabeta/CD19-depleted stem cell transplant. The receptors here all came from a male patient aged 10-17 years who had a stem cell transplant for acute lymphoblastic leukemia, so the T cells may come from the graft donor. CDR3s include the opening cysteine and the closing phenylalanine or tryptophan. The order of the fields is CDR3 length, V gene, CDR3 protein.

cdr3_length: 13; v_call: TRBV10-3; cdr3_aa: CAISEATLDEQFF
cdr3_length: 17; v_call: TRBV2; cdr3_aa: CASSVSQLAGEDNEQFF
cdr3_length: 16; v_call: TRBV5-6; cdr3_aa: CASSLPGLAGLNEQFF
cdr3_length: 15; v_call: TRBV3-1; cdr3_aa: CASSQVGTGKIPQYF
cdr3_length: 16; v_call: TRBV29-1; cdr3_aa: CSVQKGPRGTGNTIYF
cdr3_length: 15; v_call: TRBV6-5; cdr3_aa: CASSRDRKWNTEAFF
cdr3_length: 15; v_call: TRBV19; cdr3_aa: CASSASRQGPSEAFF
cdr3_length: 14; v_call: TRBV12-3/TRBV12-4; cdr3_aa: CASSFTGAGDTQYF
cdr3_length: 15; v_call: TRBV4-1; cdr3_aa: CASSPGTGFPYEQYF
cdr3_length: 11; v_call: TRBV6-2/TRBV6-3; cdr3_aa: CASTLGSAAFF
cdr3_length: 14; v_call: TRBV7-8; cdr3_aa: CASSNVAGGIEQYF
cdr3_length: 12; v_call: TRBV29-1; cdr3_aa: CSVTTGTYEQYF
cdr3_length: 14; v_call: TRBV2; cdr3_aa: CASSRDRGGNEQFF
cdr3_length: 14; v_call: TRBV18; cdr3_aa: CASSPPLGYYEQYF
cdr3_length: 15; v_call: TRBV9; cdr3_aa: CASSVEGLSNQPQHF
cdr3_length: 12; v_call: TRBV7-7; cdr3_aa: CASSLSRRAQYF
cdr3_length: 14; v_call: TRBV29-1; cdr3_aa: CSSARGWKNTEAFF
cdr3_length: 16; v_call: TRBV6-2/TRBV6-3; cdr3_aa: CASSYHSSSGANVLTF
cdr3_length: 14; v_call: TRBV29-1; cdr3_aa: CSVVRGPSSYEQYF
cdr3_length: 14; v_call: TRBV5-1; cdr3_aa: CASSSGLSQETQYF
cdr3_length: 13; v_call: TRBV3-1; cdr3_aa: CASSRFGGREQYF
cdr3_length: 16; v_call: TRBV5-1; cdr3_aa: CASSLGTARNTGELFF
cdr3_length: 13; v_call: TRBV20-1; cdr3_aa: CSARTTFTGELFF
cdr3_length: 14; v_call: TRBV27; cdr3_aa: CASSYSGAAYEQYF
cdr3_length: 15; v_call: TRBV12-3/TRBV12-4; cdr3_aa: CASSQLAGPYNEQFF
cdr3_length: 18; v_call: TRBV6-5; cdr3_aa: CASSWGTGAMVSTDTQYF
cdr3_length: 16; v_call: TRBV28; cdr3_aa: CASSFEGLAVQETQYF
cdr3_length: 15; v_call: TRBV10-2; cdr3_aa: CASNRDLTPYNEQFF
cdr3_length: 13; v_call: TRBV12-3/TRBV12-4; cdr3_aa: CASTPGPGVEQYF
cdr3_length: 13; v_call: TRBV4-2; cdr3_aa: CASSQVPGREAFF
cdr3_length: 16; v_call: TRBV5-5; cdr3_aa: CASSSDSHTYEYGYTF
cdr3_length: 13; v_call: TRBV4-1; cdr3_aa: CASSQDTSVGYTF
cdr3_length: 18; v_call: TRBV7-3; cdr3_aa: CASSLRGGLFSAQDTQYF
cdr3_length: 17; v_call: TRBV20-1; cdr3_aa: CSARMSGHTDNTDTQYF
cdr3_length: 13; v_call: TRBV20-1; cdr3_aa: CSARDMDSGEAFF
cdr3_length: 13; v_call: TRBV20-1; cdr3_aa: CSALSSSYNEQFF
cdr3_length: 16; v_call: TRBV28; cdr3_aa: CASSLGIATNTGELFF
cdr3_length: 13; v_call: TRBV9; cdr3_aa: CASSGGQGGAQYF
cdr3_length: 13; v_call: TRBV19; cdr3_aa: CASQGSYNSPLHF
cdr3_length: 17; v_call: TRBV29-1; cdr3_aa: CSVEHTGSNTNTGELFF
cdr3_length: 13; v_call: TRBV24-1; cdr3_aa: CATSSRDYNEQFF
cdr3_length: 17; v_call: TRBV6-1; cdr3_aa: CASSHRAEPDNTDTQYF
cdr3_length: 14; v_call: TRBV20-1; cdr3_aa: CSAVTGTTKREQYF
cdr3_length: 16; v_call: TRBV18; cdr3_aa: CASSPIPGQGAAEQYF
cdr3_length: 16; v_call: TRBV7-2; cdr3_aa: CASSHGGGSGANVLTF
cdr3_length: 14; v_call: TRBV11-2; cdr3_aa: CASSLALRNNEQFF
cdr3_length: 16; v_call: TRBV4-2; cdr3_aa: CASSQEGGVFIYGYTF
cdr3_length: 14; v_call: TRBV20-1; cdr3_aa: CSAPPGAMNTEAFF
cdr3_length: 16; v_call: TRBV7-9; cdr3_aa: CAISSGPNRGGETQYF
cdr3_length: 14; v_call: TRBV24-1; cdr3_aa: CATLFGASNQPQHF
cdr3_length: 13; v_call: TRBV5-1; cdr3_aa: CASSKGIDPEAFF
cdr3_length: 13; v_call: TRBV5-1; cdr3_aa: CASSARVTGELFF
cdr3_length: 15; v_call: TRBV19; cdr3_aa: CASSMKYSSYNEQFF
cdr3_length: 16; v_call: TRBV14; cdr3_aa: CASSQEGRQGGYGYTF